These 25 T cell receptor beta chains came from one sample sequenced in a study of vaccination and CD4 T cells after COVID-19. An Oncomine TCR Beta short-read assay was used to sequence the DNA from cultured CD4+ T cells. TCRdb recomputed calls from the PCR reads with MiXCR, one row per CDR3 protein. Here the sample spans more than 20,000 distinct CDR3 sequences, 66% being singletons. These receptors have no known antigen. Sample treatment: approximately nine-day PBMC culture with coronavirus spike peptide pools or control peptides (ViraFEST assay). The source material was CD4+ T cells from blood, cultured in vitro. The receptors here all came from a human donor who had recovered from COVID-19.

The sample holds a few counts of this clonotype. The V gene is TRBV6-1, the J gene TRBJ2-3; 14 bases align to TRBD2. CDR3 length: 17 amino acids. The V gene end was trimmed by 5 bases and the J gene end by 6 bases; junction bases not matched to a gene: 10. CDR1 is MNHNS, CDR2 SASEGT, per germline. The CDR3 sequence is CASSKLGTSGSSDTQYF. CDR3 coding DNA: TGTGCCAGCAGTAAGCTAGGGACTAGCGGGAGCTCTGATACGCAGTATTTT.

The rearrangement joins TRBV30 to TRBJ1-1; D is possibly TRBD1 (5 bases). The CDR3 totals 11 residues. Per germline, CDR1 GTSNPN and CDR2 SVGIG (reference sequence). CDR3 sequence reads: CAVQEFGIAFF. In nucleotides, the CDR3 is TGTGCAGTACAGGAATTCGGTATTGCTTTCTTT.

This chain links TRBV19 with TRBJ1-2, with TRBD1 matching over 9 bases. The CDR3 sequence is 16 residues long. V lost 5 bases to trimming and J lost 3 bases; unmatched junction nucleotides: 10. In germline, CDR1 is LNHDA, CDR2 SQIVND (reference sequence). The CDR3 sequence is CASSSHFDRGDYGYTF. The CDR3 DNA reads TGTGCCAGTAGTTCCCACTTCGACAGGGGGGACTATGGCTACACCTTC.

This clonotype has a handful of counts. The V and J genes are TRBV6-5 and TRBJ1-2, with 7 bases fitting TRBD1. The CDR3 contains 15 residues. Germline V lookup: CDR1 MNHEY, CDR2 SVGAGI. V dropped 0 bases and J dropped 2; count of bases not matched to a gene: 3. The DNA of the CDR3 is TGTGCCAGCAGTTACTCGGGGACAGCAAACTATGGCTACACCTTC. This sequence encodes CASSYSGTANYGYTF.

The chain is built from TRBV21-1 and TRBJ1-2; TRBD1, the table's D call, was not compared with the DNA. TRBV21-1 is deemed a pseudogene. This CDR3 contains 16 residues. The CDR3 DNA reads TGTGCCAGCAGCTCCGGACAGGGGGCGGGAACCTATGGCTACACCTTC. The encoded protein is CASSSGQGAGTYGYTF.

The CDR3, as DNA: TGTGCCAGCAGTTACGCAGGGTATACGGCTAATTCACCCCTCCACTTT. Translating gives CASSYAGYTANSPLHF. The rearrangement joins TRBV6-5 to TRBJ1-6; D possibly corresponds to TRBD1 (5 bases). V was clipped by 2 bases and J by 6 bases, with 14 bases between them. The CDR3 totals 16 residues. Germline CDR1 MNHEY, CDR2 SVGAGI.

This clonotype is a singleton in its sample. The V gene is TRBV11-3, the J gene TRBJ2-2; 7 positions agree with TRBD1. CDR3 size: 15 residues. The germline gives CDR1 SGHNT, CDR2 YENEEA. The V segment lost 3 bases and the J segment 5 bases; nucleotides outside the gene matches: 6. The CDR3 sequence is CASSFTGASTGELFF. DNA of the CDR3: TGTGCCAGCAGCTTTACAGGGGCGAGTACCGGGGAGCTGTTTTTT.

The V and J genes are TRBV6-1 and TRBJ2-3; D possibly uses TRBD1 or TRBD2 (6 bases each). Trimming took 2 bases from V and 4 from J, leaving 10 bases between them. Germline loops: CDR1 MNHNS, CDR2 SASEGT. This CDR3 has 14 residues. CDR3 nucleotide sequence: TGTGCCAGCAGTGAATGGGGGGCCGCAGATACGCAGTATTTT. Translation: CASSEWGAADTQYF.

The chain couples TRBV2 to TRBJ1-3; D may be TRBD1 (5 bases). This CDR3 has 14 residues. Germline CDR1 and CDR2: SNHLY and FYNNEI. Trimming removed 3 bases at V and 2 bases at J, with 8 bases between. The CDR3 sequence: CASSDVGAGNTIYF. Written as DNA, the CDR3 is TGTGCCAGCAGTGATGTAGGGGCTGGAAACACCATATATTTT.

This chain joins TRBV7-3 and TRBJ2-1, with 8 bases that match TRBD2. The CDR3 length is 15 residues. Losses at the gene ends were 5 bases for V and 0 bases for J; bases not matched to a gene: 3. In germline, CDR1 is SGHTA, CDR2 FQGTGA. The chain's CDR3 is CASSIGTSSYNEQFF. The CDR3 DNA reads TGTGCCAGCAGCATCGGGACTAGCTCCTACAATGAGCAGTTCTTC.

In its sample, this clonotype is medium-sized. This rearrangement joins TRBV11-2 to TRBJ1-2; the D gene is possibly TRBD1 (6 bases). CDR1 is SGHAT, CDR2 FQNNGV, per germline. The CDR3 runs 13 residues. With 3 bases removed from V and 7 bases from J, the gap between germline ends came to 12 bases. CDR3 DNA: TGTGCCAGCAGCTTCCCCGAGGGGGGTGGCTACACCTTC. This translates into CASSFPEGGGYTF.

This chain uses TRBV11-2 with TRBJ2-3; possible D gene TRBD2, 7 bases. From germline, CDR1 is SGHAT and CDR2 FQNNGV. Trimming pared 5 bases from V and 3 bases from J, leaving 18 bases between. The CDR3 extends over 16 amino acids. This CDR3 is CASSPQGGGPTDTQYF. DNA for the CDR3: TGTGCCAGCAGCCCCCAGGGCGGGGGCCCTACAGATACGCAGTATTTT.

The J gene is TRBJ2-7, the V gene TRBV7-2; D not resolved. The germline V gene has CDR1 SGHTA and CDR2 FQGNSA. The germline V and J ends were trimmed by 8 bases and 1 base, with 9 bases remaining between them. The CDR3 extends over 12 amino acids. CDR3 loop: CASSYRSYEQYF. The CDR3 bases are TGTGCCAGCTCCTACAGATCCTACGAGCAGTACTTC.

The CDR3 here is CASSLGTNYEQYF. The CDR3 coding sequence is TGTGCCAGCAGCTTAGGGACAAACTACGAGCAGTACTTC. The chain has TRBV7-3 and TRBJ2-7, with D possibly TRBD1 on 6 matching bases. In germline, CDR1 is SGHTA, CDR2 FQGTGA. The V and J ends lost 2 bases and 3 bases respectively, with 8 bases between them. This CDR3 has 13 residues. The variable domain in full, completed from reference TRBV7-3 and TRBJ2-7, reads GAGVSQTPSNKVTEKGKYVELRCDPISGHTALYWYRQSLGQGPEFLIYFQGTGAADDSGLPNDRFFAVRPEGSVSTLKIQRTERGDSAVYLCASSLGTNYEQYFGPGTRLTVT.

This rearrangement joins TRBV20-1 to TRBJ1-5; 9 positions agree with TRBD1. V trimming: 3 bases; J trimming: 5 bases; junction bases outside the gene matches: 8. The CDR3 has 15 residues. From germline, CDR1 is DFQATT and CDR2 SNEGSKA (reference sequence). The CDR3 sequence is CSASNRGTGHQPQHF. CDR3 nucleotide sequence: TGCAGTGCTAGCAACCGAGGGACAGGGCATCAGCCCCAGCATTTT.

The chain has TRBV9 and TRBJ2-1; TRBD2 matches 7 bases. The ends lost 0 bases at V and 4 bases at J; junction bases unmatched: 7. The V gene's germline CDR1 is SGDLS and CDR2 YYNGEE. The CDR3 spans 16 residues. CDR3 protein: CASSVEQAGLYNEQFF. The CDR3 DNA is TGTGCCAGCAGCGTAGAGCAAGCGGGGCTATACAATGAGCAGTTCTTC.

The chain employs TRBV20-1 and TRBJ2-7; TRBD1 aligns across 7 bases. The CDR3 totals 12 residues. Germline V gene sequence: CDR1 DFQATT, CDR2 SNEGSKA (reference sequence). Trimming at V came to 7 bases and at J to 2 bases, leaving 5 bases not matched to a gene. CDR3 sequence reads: CSGQGQTYEQYF. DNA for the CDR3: TGCAGTGGGCAGGGACAGACCTACGAGCAGTACTTC.

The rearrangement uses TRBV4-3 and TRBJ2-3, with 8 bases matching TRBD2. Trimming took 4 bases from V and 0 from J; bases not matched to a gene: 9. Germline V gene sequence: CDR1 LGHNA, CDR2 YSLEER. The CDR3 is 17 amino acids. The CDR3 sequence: CASSRKSGGSSTDTQYF. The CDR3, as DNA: TGCGCCAGCAGCCGGAAAAGCGGGGGATCAAGCACAGATACGCAGTATTTT.

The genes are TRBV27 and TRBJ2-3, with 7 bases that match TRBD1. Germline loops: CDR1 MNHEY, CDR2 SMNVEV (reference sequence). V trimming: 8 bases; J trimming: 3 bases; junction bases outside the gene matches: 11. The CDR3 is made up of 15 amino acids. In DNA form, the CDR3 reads TGTGCCAGCGCCAGAAGACAGGGTGGGACAGATACGCAGTATTTT. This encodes CASARRQGGTDTQYF.

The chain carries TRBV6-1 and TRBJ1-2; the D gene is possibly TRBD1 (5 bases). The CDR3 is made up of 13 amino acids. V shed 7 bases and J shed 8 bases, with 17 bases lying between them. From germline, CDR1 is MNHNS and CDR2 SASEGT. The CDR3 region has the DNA TGTGCCAGCAATAGGCAGGGCACGACCGGCTACACCTTC. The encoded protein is CASNRQGTTGYTF.

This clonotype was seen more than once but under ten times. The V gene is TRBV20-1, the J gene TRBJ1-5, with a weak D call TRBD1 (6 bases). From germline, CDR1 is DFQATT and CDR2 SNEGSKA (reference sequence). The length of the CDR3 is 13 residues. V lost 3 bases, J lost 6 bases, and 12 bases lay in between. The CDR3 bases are TGCAGTGCTAGTTCTGGGGGCCCTCAGCCCCAGCATTTT. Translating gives CSASSGGPQPQHF.

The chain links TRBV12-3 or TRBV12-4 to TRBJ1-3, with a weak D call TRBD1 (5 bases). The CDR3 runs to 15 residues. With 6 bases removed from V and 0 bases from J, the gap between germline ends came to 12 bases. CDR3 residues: CASRVAGSSGNTIYF. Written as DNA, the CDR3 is TGTGCCAGCAGAGTCGCAGGGTCCTCTGGAAACACCATATATTTT.

The CDR3 nucleotides are TGTGCCAGCAATACGGGACTAGCGGGAGGGAATGAGCAGTTCTTC. It yields the protein CASNTGLAGGNEQFF. The V gene is TRBV2, the J gene TRBJ2-1, with TRBD2 matching 16 bases. The CDR3 is 15 residues long. Per the germline V gene, CDR1 is SNHLY and CDR2 is FYNNEI. The V segment lost 7 bases and the J segment 7 bases; nucleotides outside the gene matches: 4.

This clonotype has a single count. CDR3 DNA sequence: TGTGCCACCAGTGACCCAGGGGCAGCAGATACGCAGTATTTT. Its translation is CATSDPGAADTQYF. The chain has TRBV24-1 and TRBJ2-3, with D tentatively TRBD1 (6 bases). V was trimmed by 4 bases and J by 4 bases, leaving 11 bases between them. CDR3 length: 14 residues. The V gene's germline CDR1 is KGHDR and CDR2 SFDVKD.

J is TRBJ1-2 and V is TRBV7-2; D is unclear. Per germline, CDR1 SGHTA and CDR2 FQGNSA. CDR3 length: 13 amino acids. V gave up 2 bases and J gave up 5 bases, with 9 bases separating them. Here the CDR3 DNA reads TGTGCCAGCAGCTTAATGGAAGGGTATGGCTACACCTTC. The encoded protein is CASSLMEGYGYTF. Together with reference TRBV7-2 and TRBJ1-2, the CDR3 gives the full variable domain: GAGVSQSPSNKVTEKGKDVELRCDPISGHTALYWYRQSLGQGLEFLIYFQGNSAPDKSGLPSDRFSAERTGGSVSTLTIQRTQQEDSAVYLCASSLMEGYGYTFGSGTRLTVV.